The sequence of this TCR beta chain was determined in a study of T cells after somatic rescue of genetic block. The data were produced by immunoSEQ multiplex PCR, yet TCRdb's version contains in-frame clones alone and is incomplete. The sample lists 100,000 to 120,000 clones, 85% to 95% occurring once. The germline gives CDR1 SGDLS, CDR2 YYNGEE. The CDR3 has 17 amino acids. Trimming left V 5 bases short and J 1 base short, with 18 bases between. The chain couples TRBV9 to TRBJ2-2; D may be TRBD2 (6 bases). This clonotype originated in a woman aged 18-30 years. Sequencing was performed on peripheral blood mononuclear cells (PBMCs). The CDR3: CASRDSRQGGNTGELFF. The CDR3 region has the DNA TGTGCCAGCAGGGACTCAAGGCAGGGAGGGAACACCGGGGAGCTGTTTTTT.